This entry lists 24 T cell receptor beta chains sequenced from one sample in a study of cytomegalovirus exposure and HLA in healthy donors. PCR employed 60 Vbeta and 13 Jbeta primers. Profiled with immunoSEQ multiplex PCR; TCRdb holds only in-frame clones, not every one. The repertoire table contains 150,000 to 200,000 clones. Sequencing was performed on PBMCs. The receptor source for this set is a woman aged 18-29 years in good health and CMV-seropositive.

The genes are TRBV5-1 and TRBJ2-1, with 7 bases fitting TRBD2. The CDR3 length is 13 residues. CDR1 is SGHRS, CDR2 YFSETQ, per germline. V lost 2 bases, J lost 7 bases, and 3 bases stayed unmatched. The DNA of the CDR3 is TGCGCCAGCAGCTTAATCGGGGGGAATGAGCAGTTCTTC. This sequence encodes CASSLIGGNEQFF.

V usage is TRBV5-1 and J usage is TRBJ1-4; D is perhaps TRBD1 (5 bases). CDR3 length: 15 amino acids. Trimming took 2 bases from V and 5 from J, leaving 13 bases between them. The V gene's germline CDR1 is SGHRS and CDR2 YFSETQ. The CDR3 DNA sequence: TGCGCCAGCAGCTTAAATGGGGCCCTGAATGAAAAACTGTTTTTT. It yields the protein CASSLNGALNEKLFF.

This chain uses TRBV2 with TRBJ2-2; D is unclear. The CDR3 consists of 11 residues. Germline V gives CDR1 SNHLY, CDR2 FYNNEI. Between the trimmed V and J ends, which lost 9 bases and 6 bases, there was a span of 8 bases. The CDR3 region has the DNA TGTGCCAGTGTCTTCGCCGGGGAGCTGTTTTTT. It encodes CASVFAGELFF.

The rearrangement joins TRBV7-2 to TRBJ1-5, with D maybe TRBD1 (5 bases). Germline-derived CDR1 and CDR2 are SGHTA and FQGNSA. The CDR3 consists of 15 residues. Trimming left V 5 bases short and J 11 bases short, with 22 bases between. This CDR3 reads CASSPWPGSDEAQHF. CDR3 in DNA: TGTGCCAGCAGCCCGTGGCCAGGGTCGGATGAGGCCCAGCATTTT.

This rearrangement joins TRBV20-1 to TRBJ2-1; D is unresolved. The CDR3 runs to 11 residues. The V and J ends lost 3 bases and 7 bases respectively, with 7 bases between them. CDR1 is DFQATT and CDR2 is SNEGSKA in the germline V gene (reference sequence). The chain's CDR3 is CSASAFNEQFF. CDR3 DNA sequence: TGCAGTGCTAGCGCGTTTAATGAGCAGTTCTTC.

The chain carries TRBV4-1 and TRBJ2-3, with D tentatively TRBD2 (6 bases). CDR1 and CDR2 (germline): MGHRA, YSYEKL. The CDR3 covers 16 residues. Trimming left V 1 base short and J 3 bases short, with 14 bases between. CDR3 region: CASSQGASELTDTQYF. CDR3 DNA: TGCGCCAGCAGCCAAGGGGCTAGCGAGTTAACAGATACGCAGTATTTT.

The chain joins TRBV7-2 to TRBJ2-7; the match to TRBD2 covers 7 bases. V gave up 5 bases and J gave up 0 bases; unmatched junction bases: 7. The CDR3 is 15 amino acids. Germline CDR1 SGHTA, CDR2 FQGNSA. The CDR3 region is CASSIREGSSYEQYF. Written as DNA, the CDR3 is TGTGCCAGCAGCATCAGGGAGGGGTCCTCCTACGAGCAGTACTTC.

V usage is TRBV13 and J usage is TRBJ2-5; TRBD2 might be the D (5 bases). The end of the DNA aligns better with TRBJ2-7, so the J call may be wrong. Germline CDR1 is PRHDT and CDR2 is FYEKMQ (reference sequence). The CDR3 covers 15 residues. The CDR3 coding sequence is TGTGCCAGCAGCTTAGCCCCGGTCGGGGAGCGCGAGCAGTACTTC. Translating it yields CASSLAPVGEREQYF.

This clone shows up as medium-sized (0.01 to 0.1%) by frequency. This chain links TRBV2 with TRBJ1-4; no clear D. The V end was cut by 5 bases, the J end by 7 bases, with 17 bases between. The CDR3 spans 15 residues. Germline V CDR1 and CDR2: SNHLY, FYNNEI. The CDR3 nucleotides are TGTGCCAGCAGTTCGATAGCCGGCTTTGGTGAAAAACTGTTTTTT. This sequence encodes CASSSIAGFGEKLFF.

J is TRBJ2-5 and V is TRBV14; no firm D call. This CDR3 is 13 amino acids long. Germline V gives CDR1 SGHDN, CDR2 FVKESK. Deletions cut 4 bases from V and 4 bases from J, with 10 bases between. The CDR3 DNA reads TGTGCCAGCAGCCTCTTTCGACTAGAGACCCAGTACTTC. Its protein product is CASSLFRLETQYF.

The chain has TRBV12-5 and TRBJ2-5, with 9 bases matching TRBD2. The length of the CDR3 is 14 residues. The V segment lost 3 bases and the J segment 5 bases; nucleotides outside the gene matches: 4. Germline assignment: CDR1 LGHNT and CDR2 FRNRAP. The CDR3 bases are TGTGCTAGTGGTTTTTCCCTAGCGGGGGAGACCCAGTACTTC. Translating gives CASGFSLAGETQYF.

The rearrangement links TRBV25-1 to TRBJ2-7, with 8 bases matching TRBD2. This CDR3 comprises 14 residues. With V trimmed by 6 bases and J by 2 bases, 6 bases remained unmatched. The germline V gene encodes CDR1 MGHDK and CDR2 SYGVNS. CDR3 region: CASRSSGGTYEQYF. The CDR3, as DNA: TGTGCCAGCAGATCCAGCGGGGGAACCTACGAGCAGTACTTC.

The chain has TRBV7-9 and TRBJ2-1; 8 bases fit TRBD1. Unmatched junction bases numbered 10, after V lost 1 base and J lost 8 bases. Germline V gene lookup returns CDR1 SEHNR and CDR2 FQNEAQ (reference sequence). The CDR3 has 16 amino acids. The CDR3 loop is CASSLVFRGPSDEQFF. CDR3 sequence (DNA): TGTGCCAGCAGCTTAGTTTTCAGGGGGCCGAGCGATGAGCAGTTCTTC.

The V call is TRBV20-1, the J call TRBJ2-7; no clear D. CDR1 and CDR2 from the germline V gene are DFQATT and SNEGSKA (reference sequence). The CDR3 is made up of 11 amino acids. V dropped 6 bases and J dropped 4 bases, with 10 bases sitting between them. The CDR3 sequence is CSAPLAYEQYF. The DNA of the CDR3 is TGCAGTGCCCCGTTGGCTTACGAGCAGTACTTC.

The rearrangement joins TRBV7-3 to TRBJ2-6; the match to TRBD1 covers 9 bases. Per germline, CDR1 SGHTA and CDR2 FQGTGA. The CDR3 totals 18 residues. J lost 4 bases, V lost 5 bases, and 12 bases had no gene match. The CDR3, as DNA: TGTGCCAGCAGCGCTACAGGGGGCGTTGAGGGAGGGGCCAACGTCCTGACTTTC. Amino acid sequence: CASSATGGVEGGANVLTF.

The chain is built from TRBV4-3 and TRBJ2-2; 10 bases fit TRBD1. Germline CDR1 is LGHNA and CDR2 is YSLEER. The V and J ends lost 4 bases and 3 bases, in that order; junction bases with no gene match: 11. The length of the CDR3 is 18 residues. The CDR3 region is CASSRDPDRGRYTGELFF. The CDR3 nucleotides read TGCGCCAGCAGCCGAGACCCCGACAGGGGGCGATACACCGGGGAGCTGTTTTTT.

The chain uses TRBV25-1 and TRBJ1-2; D may be TRBD1 (5 bases). Germline-derived CDR1 and CDR2 are MGHDK and SYGVNS. This CDR3 region has 16 residues. Deletions cut 0 bases from V and 4 bases from J, with 15 bases between. CDR3 sequence (DNA): TGTGCCAGCAGTGAATACGGGACTGAGGAGGTCTATGGCTACACCTTC. Translated: CASSEYGTEEVYGYTF.

This chain links TRBV7-9 with TRBJ1-6; a possible D gene is TRBD1 (5 bases). The V end was cut by 3 bases, the J end by 7 bases, with 22 bases between. The CDR3 is made up of 18 amino acids. Germline CDR1 is SEHNR and CDR2 is FQNEAQ (reference sequence). The CDR3 bases are TGTGCCAGCAGCTTTATAGGTGGGGCAACACATGGGAATTCACCCCTCCACTTT. Translation gives CASSFIGGATHGNSPLHF.

This chain joins TRBV11-3 and TRBJ1-5; D gene uncertain. The CDR3 loop spans 14 amino acids. Germline CDR1 reads SGHNT; CDR2 reads YENEEA. Trimming stripped 0 bases from V and 2 bases from J, with 5 bases between. The CDR3 DNA reads as TGTGCCAGCAGCTTAGAAGGAGGCAATCAGCCCCAGCATTTT. Encoded protein: CASSLEGGNQPQHF.

The V and J genes are TRBV5-1 and TRBJ2-5; 11 bases are shared with TRBD2. The germline CDR1 and CDR2 sequences are SGHRS and YFSETQ. With V trimmed by 5 bases and J by 0 bases, 6 bases remained unmatched. CDR3 length: 16 residues. CDR3 residues: CASSFLAGGDQETQYF. In DNA, the CDR3 is TGCGCCAGCAGTTTCTTAGCGGGGGGGGACCAAGAGACCCAGTACTTC.

The chain employs TRBV5-1 and TRBJ2-1; 7 bases are a match to TRBD2. Germline values: CDR1 SGHRS, CDR2 YFSETQ. The V gene end was trimmed by 4 bases and the J gene end by 2 bases; junction bases not matched to a gene: 9. The CDR3 spans 16 residues. The DNA of the CDR3 is TGCGCCAGCAGCGGGGGGGATGACTACCCCTACAATGAGCAGTTCTTC. Amino acids: CASSGGDDYPYNEQFF.

This chain connects TRBV7-2 to TRBJ1-2; TRBD1 is a possible D gene (6 bases). This CDR3 is 14 amino acids long. With 4 bases removed from V and 9 bases from J, the gap between germline ends came to 18 bases. The germline V gene has CDR1 SGHTA and CDR2 FQGNSA. The CDR3 DNA sequence: TGTGCCAGCAGCTCAGAACAGGGACGGGGAAGCTACACCTTC. Its protein is CASSSEQGRGSYTF.

The V gene is TRBV25-1, the J gene TRBJ1-2, with 8 bases that match TRBD1. This CDR3 contains 15 residues. V shed 4 bases, J shed 4 bases, and the junction held 8 bases outside the gene matches. In germline, CDR1 is MGHDK, CDR2 SYGVNS. CDR3 sequence (DNA): TGTGCCAGCAGTGGGTTGACAGGGGAATTCTATGGCTACACCTTC. It specifies CASSGLTGEFYGYTF.

V usage is TRBV18 and J usage is TRBJ2-6; possible D gene TRBD1, 6 bases. V dropped 6 bases and J dropped 4 bases, with 10 bases sitting between them. Per the germline V gene, CDR1 is KGHSH and CDR2 is LQKENI. The CDR3 is made up of 14 amino acids. The CDR3 coding sequence is TGTGCCAGCTCCCAGGGGTCAGGGGCCAACGTCCTGACTTTC. It is translated as CASSQGSGANVLTF.